The next 23 T cell receptor beta chains were all read from a single sample in a study of breast tumors, draining lymph nodes, adjacent tissues. The lymph nodes were axillary draining lymph nodes from breast cancer patients. TCRdb processed the multiplex PCR reads anew with MiXCR; each CDR3 protein has one entry. The sample lists 150,000 to 200,000 distinct CDR3 sequences, roughly a third occurring once. The specimen was axillary lymph node tissue. These receptors were obtained from a female donor with breast cancer. Some clones in this sample may be carry-over from other donors' samples.

In regard to this clonotype: A much larger clone lies one base from this, so it may be a read error. V and J are TRBV27 and TRBJ2-1; D remains unclear. V was trimmed by 6 bases and J by 3 bases, leaving 9 bases between them. The germline CDR1 and CDR2 sequences are MNHEY and SMNVEV (reference sequence). CDR3 length: 13 amino acids. The CDR3 sequence is CASSLTNYNEQFF. CDR3 coding DNA: TGTGCCAGCAGCCTAACTAACTACAATGAGCAGTTCTTC.

This clonotype was counted ten times or more. The genes are TRBV11-2 and TRBJ2-3; 8 positions agree with TRBD2. The CDR3 consists of 16 residues. Germline V gene lookup returns CDR1 SGHAT and CDR2 FQNNGV. Trimming took 3 bases from V and 4 from J; bases not matched to a gene: 9. Here the CDR3 reads CASSFPGLGVADTQYF. The CDR3 bases are TGTGCCAGCAGCTTCCCGGGACTAGGAGTCGCAGATACGCAGTATTTT.

This clonotype was observed at least ten times. The rearrangement uses TRBV12-3 or TRBV12-4 and TRBJ2-2, with 8 bases fitting TRBD1. The V and J ends lost 6 bases and 7 bases, in that order; junction bases with no gene match: 4. The length of the CDR3 is 13 residues. This CDR3 reads CASSLTGVGELFF. The CDR3 DNA is TGTGCCAGCAGCCTGACAGGGGTCGGGGAGCTGTTTTTT.

The table lists this clonotype with many counts. The chain carries TRBV20-1 and TRBJ1-5; 8 bases agree with TRBD1. The CDR3 sequence is 14 residues long. Germline lookup yields CDR1 DFQATT and CDR2 SNEGSKA (reference sequence). V shed 5 bases, J shed 4 bases, and the junction held 7 bases outside the gene matches. In DNA, the CDR3 is TGCAGTGCTCGCTTGACAGGGGATAATCAGCCCCAGCATTTT. It yields the protein CSARLTGDNQPQHF.

The chain is built from TRBV2 and TRBJ2-6; D remains ambiguous. The CDR3 sequence is 14 residues long. The germline V gene has CDR1 SNHLY and CDR2 FYNNEI. V dropped 7 bases and J dropped 4 bases, with 11 bases sitting between them. CDR3 DNA: TGTGCCAGCAACGGTTTGAAAGGGGCCAACGTCCTGACTTTC. Protein product: CASNGLKGANVLTF.

The J gene is TRBJ2-7, the V gene TRBV28; 10 nucleotides line up with TRBD2. With V trimmed by 2 bases and J by 1 base, 5 bases remained unmatched. Germline lookup yields CDR1 MDHEN and CDR2 SYDVKM. The CDR3 spans 16 residues. For the CDR3, the DNA is TGTGCCAGCAGTTTAAGGACTAGCGGACGTTCCTACGAGCAGTACTTC. Its protein product is CASSLRTSGRSYEQYF.

The rearrangement uses TRBV12-3 or TRBV12-4 and TRBJ2-7; 8 nucleotides align to TRBD2. This CDR3 region has 14 residues. Trimming removed 1 base from V and 8 bases from J; junction bases left unmatched: 7. CDR3 sequence (DNA): TGTGCCAGCAGTTTAGAGCGACTAGCGCTCCAGCAGTACTTC. It specifies CASSLERLALQQYF.

In this sample, this clonotype turned up many times. In DNA, the CDR3 is TGTGCCAGCAGCACGGACTATCCGTACTACGAGCAGTACTTC. Protein product: CASSTDYPYYEQYF. The chain is built from TRBV7-2 and TRBJ2-7, with D perhaps TRBD2 (6 bases). Germline loops: CDR1 SGHTA, CDR2 FQGNSA. The CDR3 sequence is 14 residues long. V dropped 5 bases and J dropped 3 bases, with 14 bases sitting between them. Full variable domain (missing parts from reference TRBV7-2 and TRBJ2-7): GAGVSQSPSNKVTEKGKDVELRCDPISGHTALYWYRQSLGQGLEFLIYFQGNSAPDKSGLPSDRFSAERTGGSVSTLTIQRTQQEDSAVYLCASSTDYPYYEQYFGPGTRLTVT.

Remarks on this clonotype: At one end, the junction sequence differs from germline, possibly due to a read error. The genes are TRBV7-2 and TRBJ2-5; 12 nucleotides align to TRBD2. The CDR3 is 14 amino acids. CDR1 is SGHTA, CDR2 FQGNSA, per germline. In DNA, the CDR3 is TGTGCCAGCAGCCTAGCGGGGGGGGGGGAGACCCAGACTTTC. It encodes CASSLAGGGETQTF.

The sample holds many counts of this clonotype. V is TRBV3-1 and J is TRBJ1-5; 7 bases are shared with TRBD1. V shed 3 bases, J shed 4 bases, and the junction held 9 bases outside the gene matches. Germline values: CDR1 LGHDT, CDR2 YNNKEL (reference sequence). CDR3 size: 16 residues. The CDR3 coding sequence is TGTGCCAGCAGCCACGGTTTAGACAGGGCTAATCAGCCCCAGCATTTT. This codes for CASSHGLDRANQPQHF. Full variable domain (missing parts from reference TRBV3-1 and TRBJ1-5): DTAVSQTPKYLVTQMGNDKSIKCEQNLGHDTMYWYKQDSKKFLKIMFSYNNKELIINETVPNRFSPKSPDKAHLNLHINSLELGDSAVYFCASSHGLDRANQPQHFGDGTRLSIL.

In its sample, this clonotype was seen many times. The chain is built from TRBV20-1 and TRBJ1-2; TRBD1 matches 8 bases. The V gene's germline CDR1 is DFQATT and CDR2 SNEGSKA (reference sequence). CDR3 length: 11 residues. The junction had 4 bases not matched to a gene; V was cut back by 6 bases and J by 7 bases. The CDR3: CSARTGSGYTF. CDR3 coding DNA: TGCAGTGCCAGGACAGGGAGTGGCTACACCTTC.

This clonotype was seen at least ten times. V gene TRBV6-6 combines with J gene TRBJ1-2; TRBD1 is a possible D gene (6 bases). V was shortened by 7 bases and J by 5 bases, with 17 bases between the two germline ends. The CDR3 consists of 14 residues. Germline lookup yields CDR1 MNHNY and CDR2 SVGAGI (reference sequence). This CDR3 reads CASTNQGIGYGYTF. The DNA for the CDR3 is TGTGCCAGCACCAACCAGGGGATTGGGTATGGCTACACCTTC.

This clonotype was seen at least ten times. The CDR3 loop reads CSVGWTANTGELFF. DNA of the CDR3: TGCAGCGTTGGGTGGACAGCGAACACCGGGGAGCTGTTTTTT. The chain has TRBV29-1 and TRBJ2-2; possibly TRBD1 for D (6 bases). V shed 4 bases and J shed 0 bases, with 9 bases lying between them. This CDR3 has 14 amino acids. Per germline, CDR1 SQVTM and CDR2 ANQGSEA.

This clonotype was counted at least ten times. V is TRBV28 and J is TRBJ1-2; D ambiguous. Germline V lookup: CDR1 MDHEN, CDR2 SYDVKM. This CDR3 spans 14 amino acids. Trimming removed 6 bases from V and 3 bases from J, with 14 bases in between. Written as DNA, the CDR3 is TGTGCCAGCAGCCCAGCTGGAGGTTACTATGGCTACACCTTC. This translates into CASSPAGGYYGYTF.

This clonotype was observed many times. The chain is built from TRBV20-1 and TRBJ2-1, with 8 bases fitting TRBD2. Trimming took 5 bases from V and 4 from J; bases not matched to a gene: 7. CDR3 length: 14 amino acids. CDR1 and CDR2 (germline): DFQATT, SNEGSKA (reference sequence). The CDR3 protein is CSAGVAGPYNEQFF. CDR3 sequence (DNA): TGCAGTGCTGGAGTAGCGGGACCATACAATGAGCAGTTCTTC.

Ten or more counts support this clonotype. The germline gene is not matched at one end of the junction; a read error may be the cause. This chain joins TRBV10-2 and TRBJ2-2; D gene uncertain. CDR1 is WSHSY and CDR2 is SAAADI in the germline V gene. This CDR3 is 16 amino acids long. The CDR3 sequence: CASTEVAPRDTGELFF. CDR3 DNA: TGCGCCAGCACTGAGGTAGCTCCTCGGGACACCGGGGAGCTGTTTTTT.

This clonotype was seen ten or more times. The V and J genes are TRBV2 and TRBJ1-1; tentative D call: TRBD1 (5 bases). CDR1 is SNHLY, CDR2 FYNNEI, per germline. Trimming cost V 10 bases and J 5 bases, with 14 bases left between them. The CDR3 runs 12 residues. The CDR3 is CATLAGRTEAFF. CDR3 DNA sequence: TGTGCCACCCTGGCAGGGCGGACTGAAGCTTTCTTT.

There are many counts of this clonotype. V gene TRBV28 combines with J gene TRBJ1-5; TRBD1 might be the D (5 bases). Between the trimmed V and J ends, which lost 3 bases and 3 bases, there was a span of 9 bases. The CDR3 has 14 residues. The germline V gene encodes CDR1 MDHEN and CDR2 SYDVKM. The CDR3 loop is CASSFQGYNQPQHF. The CDR3 DNA sequence: TGTGCCAGCAGTTTTCAGGGTTACAATCAGCCCCAGCATTTT.

This clonotype was seen many times. In nucleotides, the CDR3 is TGTGCCAGCAGCTTAGGAGCTACCCGGGGATCCAATGAGCAGTTCTTC. Amino acid sequence: CASSLGATRGSNEQFF. The chain has TRBV7-6 and TRBJ2-1; weak D call: TRBD2 (5 bases). V was pared by 1 base and J by 6 bases, with 16 bases between. CDR1 and CDR2 from the germline V gene are SGHVS and FNYEAQ. CDR3 size: 16 residues.

V and J are TRBV6-2 or TRBV6-3 and TRBJ1-1; D remains ambiguous. Between the trimmed V and J ends, which lost 0 bases and 2 bases, there was a span of 7 bases. Germline V lookup: CDR1 MNHEY, CDR2 SVGEGT. The CDR3 runs 14 residues. The chain's CDR3 is CASSYSSSNTEAFF. The CDR3 region has the DNA TGTGCCAGCAGTTACTCCTCCTCTAACACTGAAGCTTTCTTT.

At least ten counts were recorded for this clonotype. The rearrangement joins TRBV30 to TRBJ2-6; 7 bases map to TRBD2. The J segment lost 0 bases and the V segment lost 0 bases, leaving 8 bases of the junction unmatched. CDR1 is GTSNPN and CDR2 is SVGIG in the germline V gene (reference sequence). The CDR3 is 18 residues long. CDR3 DNA sequence: TGTGCCTGGAGTGTTATACTAGCGCTGAGCTCTGGGGCCAACGTCCTGACTTTC. This encodes CAWSVILALSSGANVLTF.

Only a few counts were recorded for this clonotype. The V call is TRBV18, the J call TRBJ2-2, with D perhaps matching TRBD1 or TRBD2 (5 bases each). Germline lookup yields CDR1 KGHSH and CDR2 LQKENI. This CDR3 spans 18 amino acids. Trimming stripped 2 bases from V and 3 bases from J, with 19 bases between. The CDR3 region is CASSPREIRDADTGELFF. In DNA form, the CDR3 reads TGTGCCAGCTCACCAAGGGAAATTAGGGACGCGGACACCGGGGAGCTGTTTTTT.

With regard to this clonotype: With a much larger clone just one base away, this may be a read error. The chain is built from TRBV6-1 and TRBJ2-3, with 8 bases aligning to TRBD2. Germline CDR1 is MNHNS and CDR2 is SASEGT. V lost 6 bases to trimming and J lost 2 bases; unmatched junction nucleotides: 10. This CDR3 region has 16 residues. The CDR3: CASRSPGGGFTDTQYF. CDR3 in DNA: TGTGCCAGCAGGTCGCCGGGGGGGGGATTCACAGATACGCAGTATTTT.